This T cell receptor (beta chain) comes out of a study of blood T cell repertoires in COVID-19. Across the study: Sites in the United States, Italy and Spain provided acute and convalescent COVID-19 samples. Sample material is recorded as cDNA or gDNA derived from T cells, B-cell-depleted T cells, or PBMCs.

In germline, CDR1 is MNHEY, CDR2 SMNVEV (reference sequence). Trimming removed 3 bases at V and 6 bases at J, with 15 bases between. The CDR3 has 14 residues. As handled by the study authors: Scientists estimated how many nucleated cells there were by amplifying reference gene primers. Profiling relied on immunoSEQ multiplex PCR, and the TCRdb table lists in-frame clones only, not all of them. D and trimming come from the DNA, and the V and J calls and clone size come from that table. The table lists 250,000 to 300,000 clones, around nine tenths of them singletons. The sequenced material came from peripheral blood. The chain combines TRBV27 with TRBJ2-7; D remains ambiguous. The sequence came from a woman in her thirties or forties who had recovered from COVID-19. The CDR3 bases are TGTGCCAGCAGTTTCGGCGGCCTGGCCGGCGAGCAGTACTTC. Translated, it gives CASSFGGLAGEQYF.